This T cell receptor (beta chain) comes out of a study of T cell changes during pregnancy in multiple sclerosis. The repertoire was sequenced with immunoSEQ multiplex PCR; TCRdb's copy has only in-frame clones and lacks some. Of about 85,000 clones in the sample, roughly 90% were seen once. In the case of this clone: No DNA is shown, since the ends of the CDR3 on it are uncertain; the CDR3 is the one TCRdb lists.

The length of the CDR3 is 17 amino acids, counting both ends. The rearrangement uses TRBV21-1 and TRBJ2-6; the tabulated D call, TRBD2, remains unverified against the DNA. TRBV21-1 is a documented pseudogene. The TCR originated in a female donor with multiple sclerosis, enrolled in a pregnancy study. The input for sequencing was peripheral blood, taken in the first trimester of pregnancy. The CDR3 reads CASSKDEVASGANVLTF.